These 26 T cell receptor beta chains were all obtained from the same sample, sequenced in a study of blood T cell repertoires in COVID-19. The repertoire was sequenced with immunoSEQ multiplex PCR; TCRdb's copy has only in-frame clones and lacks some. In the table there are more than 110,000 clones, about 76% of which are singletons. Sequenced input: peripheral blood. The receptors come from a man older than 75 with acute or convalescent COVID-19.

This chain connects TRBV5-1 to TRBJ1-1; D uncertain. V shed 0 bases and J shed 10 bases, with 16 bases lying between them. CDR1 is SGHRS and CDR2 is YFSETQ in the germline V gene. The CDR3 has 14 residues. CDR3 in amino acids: CASSLGRARGLAFF. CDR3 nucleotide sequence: TGCGCCAGCAGCTTGGGAAGGGCCCGGGGTTTAGCTTTCTTT.

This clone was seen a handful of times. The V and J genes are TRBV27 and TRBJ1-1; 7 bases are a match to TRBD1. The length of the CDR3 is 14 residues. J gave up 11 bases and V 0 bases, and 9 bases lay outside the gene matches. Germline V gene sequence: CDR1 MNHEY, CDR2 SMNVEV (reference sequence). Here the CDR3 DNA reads TGTGCCAGCAGTTTATCCCAGATAGGGGGCGTCGCTTTCTTT. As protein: CASSLSQIGGVAFF.

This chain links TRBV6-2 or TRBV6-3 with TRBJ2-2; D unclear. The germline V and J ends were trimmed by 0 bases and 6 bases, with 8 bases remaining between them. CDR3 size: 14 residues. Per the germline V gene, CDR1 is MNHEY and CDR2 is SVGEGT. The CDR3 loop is CASSYSSPPGELFF. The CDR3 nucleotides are TGTGCCAGCAGTTACTCCTCCCCTCCCGGGGAGCTGTTTTTT.

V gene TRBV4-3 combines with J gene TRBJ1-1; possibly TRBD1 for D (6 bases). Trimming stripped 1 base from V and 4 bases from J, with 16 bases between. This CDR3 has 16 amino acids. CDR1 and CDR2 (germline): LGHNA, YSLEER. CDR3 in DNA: TGCGCCAGCAGCCAAGTTGCCCACAGGGCGGCCACTGAAGCTTTCTTT. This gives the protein CASSQVAHRAATEAFF.

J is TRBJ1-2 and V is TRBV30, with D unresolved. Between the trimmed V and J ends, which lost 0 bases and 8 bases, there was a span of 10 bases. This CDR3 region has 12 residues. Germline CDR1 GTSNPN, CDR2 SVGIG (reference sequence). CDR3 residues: CAWSVIEGGYTF. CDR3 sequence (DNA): TGTGCCTGGAGTGTAATCGAGGGCGGCTACACCTTC.

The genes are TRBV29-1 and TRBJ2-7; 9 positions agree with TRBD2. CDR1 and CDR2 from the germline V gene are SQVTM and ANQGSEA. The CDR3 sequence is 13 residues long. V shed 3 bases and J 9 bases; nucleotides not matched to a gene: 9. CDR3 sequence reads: CSVDLAGGRRQYF. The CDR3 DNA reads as TGCAGCGTTGATCTGGCGGGGGGGCGTCGGCAGTACTTC.

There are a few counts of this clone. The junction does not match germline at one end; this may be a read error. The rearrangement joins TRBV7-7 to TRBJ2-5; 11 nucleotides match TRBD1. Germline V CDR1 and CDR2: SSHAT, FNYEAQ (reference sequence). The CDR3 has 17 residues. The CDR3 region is CASSPGTGTGGYETQYF. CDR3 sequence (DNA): TGTGCTAGCAGCCCCGGAACCGGGACAGGGGGGTACGAGACCCAGTACTTC.

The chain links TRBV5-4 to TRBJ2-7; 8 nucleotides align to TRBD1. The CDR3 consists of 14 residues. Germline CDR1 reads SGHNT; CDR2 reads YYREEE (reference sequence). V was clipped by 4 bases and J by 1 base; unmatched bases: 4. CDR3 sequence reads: CASSPGQGSYEQYF. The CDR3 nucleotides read TGTGCCAGCAGCCCAGGACAGGGATCCTACGAGCAGTACTTC. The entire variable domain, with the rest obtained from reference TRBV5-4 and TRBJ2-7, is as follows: ETGVTQSPTHLIKTRGQQVTLRCSSQSGHNTVSWYQQALGQGPQFIFQYYREEENGRGNFPPRFSGLQFPNYSSELNVNALELDDSALYLCASSPGQGSYEQYFGPGTRLTVT.

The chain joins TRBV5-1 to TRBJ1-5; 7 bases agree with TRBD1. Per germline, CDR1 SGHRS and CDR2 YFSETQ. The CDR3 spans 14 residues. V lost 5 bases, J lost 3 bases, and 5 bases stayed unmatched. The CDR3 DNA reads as TGCGCCAGCAGGGCAGGGGGTCCCAATCAGCCCCAGCATTTT. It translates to CASRAGGPNQPQHF.

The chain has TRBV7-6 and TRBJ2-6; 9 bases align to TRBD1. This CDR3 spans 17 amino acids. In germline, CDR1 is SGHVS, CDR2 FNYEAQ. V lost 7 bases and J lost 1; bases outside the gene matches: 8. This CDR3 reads CASTAGTGYSGANVLTF. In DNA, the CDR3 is TGTGCCAGCACCGCCGGGACAGGGTATTCTGGGGCCAACGTCCTGACTTTC.

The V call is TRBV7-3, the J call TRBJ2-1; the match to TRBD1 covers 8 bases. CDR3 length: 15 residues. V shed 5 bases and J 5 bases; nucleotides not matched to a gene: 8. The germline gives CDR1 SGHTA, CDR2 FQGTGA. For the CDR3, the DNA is TGTGCCAGCAGCCTTTCCGGGACAGGACACAATGAGCAGTTCTTC. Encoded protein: CASSLSGTGHNEQFF.

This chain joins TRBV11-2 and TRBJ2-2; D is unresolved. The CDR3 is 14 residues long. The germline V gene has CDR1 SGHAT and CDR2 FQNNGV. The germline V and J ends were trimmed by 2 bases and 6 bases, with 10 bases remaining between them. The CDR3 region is CASSLNPSAGELFF. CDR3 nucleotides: TGTGCCAGCAGCTTAAATCCATCGGCCGGGGAGCTGTTTTTT.

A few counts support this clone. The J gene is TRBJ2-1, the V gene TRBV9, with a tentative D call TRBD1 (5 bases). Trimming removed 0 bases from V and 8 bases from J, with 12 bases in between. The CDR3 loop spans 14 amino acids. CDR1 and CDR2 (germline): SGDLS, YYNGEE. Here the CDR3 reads CASSVDQGIDEQFF. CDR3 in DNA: TGTGCCAGCAGCGTAGACCAGGGTATCGATGAGCAGTTCTTC.

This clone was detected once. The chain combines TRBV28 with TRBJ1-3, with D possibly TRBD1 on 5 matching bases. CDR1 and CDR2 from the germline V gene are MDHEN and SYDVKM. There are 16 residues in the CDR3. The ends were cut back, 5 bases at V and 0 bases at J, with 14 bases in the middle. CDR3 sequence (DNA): TGTGCCAGCAGTACCAGGGCTCCATCCTCTGGAAACACCATATATTTT. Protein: CASSTRAPSSGNTIYF. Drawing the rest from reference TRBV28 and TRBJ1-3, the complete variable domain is DVKVTQSSRYLVKRTGEKVFLECVQDMDHENMFWYRQDPGLGLRLIYFSYDVKMKEKGDIPEGYSVSREKKERFSLILESASTNQTSMYLCASSTRAPSSGNTIYFGEGSWLTVV.

Written as DNA, the CDR3 is TGTGCCTGGAGGGCCGACTCTCATGGAAACACCATATATTTT. Protein: CAWRADSHGNTIYF. The rearrangement uses TRBV30 and TRBJ1-3, with no clear D. Germline CDR1 reads GTSNPN; CDR2 reads SVGIG (reference sequence). CDR3 length equals 14 residues. Trimming stripped 3 bases from V and 3 bases from J, with 12 bases between.

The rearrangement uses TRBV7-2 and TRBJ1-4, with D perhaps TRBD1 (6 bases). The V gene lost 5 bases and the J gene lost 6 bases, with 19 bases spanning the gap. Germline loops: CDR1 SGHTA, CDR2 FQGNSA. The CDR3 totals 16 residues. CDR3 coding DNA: TGTGCCAGCAGCACCCTCGTCGGGGGGGGCGATGAAAAACTGTTTTTT. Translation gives CASSTLVGGGDEKLFF.

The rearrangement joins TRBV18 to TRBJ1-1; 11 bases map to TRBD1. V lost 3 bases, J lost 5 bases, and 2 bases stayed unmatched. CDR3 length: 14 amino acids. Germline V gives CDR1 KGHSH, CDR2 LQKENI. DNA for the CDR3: TGTGCCAGCTCACCGGGACAGGGGGAAACTGAAGCTTTCTTT. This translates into CASSPGQGETEAFF. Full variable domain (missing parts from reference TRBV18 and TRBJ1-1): NAGVMQNPRHLVRRRGQEARLRCSPMKGHSHVYWYRQLPEEGLKFMVYLQKENIIDESGMPKERFSAEFPKEGPSILRIQQVVRGDSAAYFCASSPGQGETEAFFGQGTRLTVV.

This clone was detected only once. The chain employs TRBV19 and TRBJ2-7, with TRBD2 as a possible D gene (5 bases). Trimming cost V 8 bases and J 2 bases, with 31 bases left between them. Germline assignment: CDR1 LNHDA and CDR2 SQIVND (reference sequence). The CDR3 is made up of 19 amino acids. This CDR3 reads CASLGDQPPRRLCPYEQYF. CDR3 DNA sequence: TGTGCCAGTTTAGGAGACCAGCCGCCCCGGAGACTATGTCCCTACGAGCAGTACTTC.

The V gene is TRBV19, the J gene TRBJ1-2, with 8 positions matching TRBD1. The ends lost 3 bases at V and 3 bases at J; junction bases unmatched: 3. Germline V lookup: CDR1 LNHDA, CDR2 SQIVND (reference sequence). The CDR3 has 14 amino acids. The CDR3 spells CASSMAGGDYGYTF. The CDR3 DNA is TGTGCCAGTAGTATGGCAGGGGGCGACTATGGCTACACCTTC. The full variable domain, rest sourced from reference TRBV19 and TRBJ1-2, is DGGITQSPKYLFRKEGQNVTLSCEQNLNHDAMYWYRQDPGQGLRLIYYSQIVNDFQKGDIAEGYSVSREKKESFPLTVTSAQKNPTAFYLCASSMAGGDYGYTFGSGTRLTVV.

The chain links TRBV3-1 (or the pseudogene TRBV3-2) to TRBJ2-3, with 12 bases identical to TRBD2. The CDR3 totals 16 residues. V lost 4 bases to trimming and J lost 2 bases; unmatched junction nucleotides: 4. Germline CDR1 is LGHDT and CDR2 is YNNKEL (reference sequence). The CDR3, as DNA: TGTGCCAGCAGCCCGGGACTAGCGGGTGCCACAGATACGCAGTATTTT. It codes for CASSPGLAGATDTQYF.

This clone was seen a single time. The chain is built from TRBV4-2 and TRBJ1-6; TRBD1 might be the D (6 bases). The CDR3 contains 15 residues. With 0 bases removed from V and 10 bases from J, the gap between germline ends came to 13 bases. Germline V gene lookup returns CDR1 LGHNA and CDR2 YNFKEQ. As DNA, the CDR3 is TGTGCCAGCAGCCAAGATTGGGGGCCCGGATCACCCCTCCACTTT. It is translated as CASSQDWGPGSPLHF.

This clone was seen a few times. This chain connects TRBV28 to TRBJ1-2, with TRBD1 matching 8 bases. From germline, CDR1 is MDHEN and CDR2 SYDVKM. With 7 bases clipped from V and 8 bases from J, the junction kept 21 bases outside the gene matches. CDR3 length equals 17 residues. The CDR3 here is CASTLGTGLRVDRGYTF. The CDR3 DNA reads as TGTGCCAGCACCCTAGGGACAGGCCTAAGGGTTGATAGGGGCTACACCTTC.

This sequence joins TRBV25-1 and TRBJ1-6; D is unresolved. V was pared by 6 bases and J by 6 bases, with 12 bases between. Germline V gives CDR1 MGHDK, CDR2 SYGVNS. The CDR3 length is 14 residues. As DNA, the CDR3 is TGTGCCAGCAGGGCTGGACTCGGTAATTCACCCCTCCACTTT. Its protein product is CASRAGLGNSPLHF.

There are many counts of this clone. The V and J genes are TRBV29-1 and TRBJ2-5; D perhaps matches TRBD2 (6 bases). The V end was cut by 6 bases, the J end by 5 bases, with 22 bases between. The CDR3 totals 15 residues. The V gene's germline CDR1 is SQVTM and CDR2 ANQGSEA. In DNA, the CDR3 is TGCAGCGTAGAAACCCCGGCCAGCGGGCATGAGACCCAGTACTTC. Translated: CSVETPASGHETQYF.

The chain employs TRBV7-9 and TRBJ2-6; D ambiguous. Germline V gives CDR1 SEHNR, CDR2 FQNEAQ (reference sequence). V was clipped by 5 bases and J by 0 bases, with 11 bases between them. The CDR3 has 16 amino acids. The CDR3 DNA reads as TGTGCCAGCAGCCCGAGACAAGGCTCTGGGGCCAACGTCCTGACTTTC. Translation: CASSPRQGSGANVLTF.

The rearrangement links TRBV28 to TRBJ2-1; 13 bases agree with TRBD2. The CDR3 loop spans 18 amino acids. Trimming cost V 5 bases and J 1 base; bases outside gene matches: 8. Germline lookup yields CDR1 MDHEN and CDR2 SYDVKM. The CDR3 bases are TGTGCCAGCAGTCTCCCCGGACTAGCGGGGGAGTCCTACAATGAGCAGTTCTTC. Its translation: CASSLPGLAGESYNEQFF.